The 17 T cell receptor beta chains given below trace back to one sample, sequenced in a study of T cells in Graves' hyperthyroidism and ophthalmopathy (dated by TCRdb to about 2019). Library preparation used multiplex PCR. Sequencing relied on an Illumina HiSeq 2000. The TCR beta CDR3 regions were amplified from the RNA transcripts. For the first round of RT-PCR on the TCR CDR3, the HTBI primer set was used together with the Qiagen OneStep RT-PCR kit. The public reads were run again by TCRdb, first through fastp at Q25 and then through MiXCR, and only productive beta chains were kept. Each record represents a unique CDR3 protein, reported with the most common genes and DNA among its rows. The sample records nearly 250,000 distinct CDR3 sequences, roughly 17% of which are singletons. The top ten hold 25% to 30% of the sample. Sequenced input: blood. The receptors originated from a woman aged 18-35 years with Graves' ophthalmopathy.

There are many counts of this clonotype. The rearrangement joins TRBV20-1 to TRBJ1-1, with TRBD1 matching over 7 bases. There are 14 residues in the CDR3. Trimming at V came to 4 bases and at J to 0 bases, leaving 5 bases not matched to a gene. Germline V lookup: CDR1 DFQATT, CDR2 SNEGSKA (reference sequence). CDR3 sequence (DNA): TGCAGTGCTAACCTCAGGGGGTTGAACACTGAAGCTTTCTTT. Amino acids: CSANLRGLNTEAFF.

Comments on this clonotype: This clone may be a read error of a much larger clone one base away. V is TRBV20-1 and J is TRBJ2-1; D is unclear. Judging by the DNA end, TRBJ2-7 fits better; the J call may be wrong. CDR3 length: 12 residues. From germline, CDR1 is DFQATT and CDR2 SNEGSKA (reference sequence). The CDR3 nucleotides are TGCAGTGCATACCTAGGAAACAATGAGCAGTACTTC. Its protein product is CSAYLGNNEQYF.

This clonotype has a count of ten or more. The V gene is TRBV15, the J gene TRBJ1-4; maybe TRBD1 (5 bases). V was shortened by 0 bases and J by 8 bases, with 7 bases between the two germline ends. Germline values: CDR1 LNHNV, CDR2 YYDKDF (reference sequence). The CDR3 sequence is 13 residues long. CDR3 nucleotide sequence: TGTGCCACCAGCAGAGATCGGGGGGAAAAACTGTTTTTT. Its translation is CATSRDRGEKLFF.

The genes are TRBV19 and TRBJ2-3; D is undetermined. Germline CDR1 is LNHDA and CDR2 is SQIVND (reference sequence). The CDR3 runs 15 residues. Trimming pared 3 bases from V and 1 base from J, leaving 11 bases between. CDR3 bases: TGTGCCAGTAGTATGCGAGCGATAGGCACAGATACGCAGTATTTT. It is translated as CASSMRAIGTDTQYF.

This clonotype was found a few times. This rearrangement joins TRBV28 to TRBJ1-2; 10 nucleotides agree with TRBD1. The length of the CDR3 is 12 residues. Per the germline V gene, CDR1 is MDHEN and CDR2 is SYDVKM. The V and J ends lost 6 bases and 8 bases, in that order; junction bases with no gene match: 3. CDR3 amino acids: CASSPGQGGYTF. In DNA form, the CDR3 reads TGTGCCAGCAGCCCGGGACAGGGGGGCTACACCTTC.

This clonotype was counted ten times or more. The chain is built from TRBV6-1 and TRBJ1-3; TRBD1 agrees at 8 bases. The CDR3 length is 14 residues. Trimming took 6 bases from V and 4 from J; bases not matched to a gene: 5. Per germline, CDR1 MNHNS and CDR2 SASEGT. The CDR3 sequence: CASRWTGRGNTIYF. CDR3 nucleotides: TGTGCCAGCAGATGGACAGGGAGAGGAAACACCATATATTTT.

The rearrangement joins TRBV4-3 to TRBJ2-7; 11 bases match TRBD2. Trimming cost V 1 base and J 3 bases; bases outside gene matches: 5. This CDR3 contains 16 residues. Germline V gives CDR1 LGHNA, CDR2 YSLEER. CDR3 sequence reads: CASSQGRLAGFYEQYF. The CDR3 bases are TGCGCCAGCAGCCAAGGGAGACTAGCGGGATTCTACGAGCAGTACTTC.

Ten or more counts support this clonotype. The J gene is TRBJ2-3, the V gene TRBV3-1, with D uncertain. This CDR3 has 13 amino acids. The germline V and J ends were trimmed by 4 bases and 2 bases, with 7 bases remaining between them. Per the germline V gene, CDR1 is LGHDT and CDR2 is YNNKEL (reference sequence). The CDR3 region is CASSPGPTDTQYF. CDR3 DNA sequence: TGTGCCAGCAGCCCTGGACCCACAGATACGCAGTATTTT.

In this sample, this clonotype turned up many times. The CDR3 reads CASSSMAEEKLFF. In DNA form, the CDR3 reads TGTGCCAGCAGTTCGATGGCAGAGGAAAAACTGTTTTTT. This sequence joins TRBV5-6 and TRBJ1-4, with D hard to call. The ends were cut back, 5 bases at V and 8 bases at J, with 13 bases in the middle. The CDR3 contains 13 residues. CDR1 is SGHDT, CDR2 YYEEEE, per germline.

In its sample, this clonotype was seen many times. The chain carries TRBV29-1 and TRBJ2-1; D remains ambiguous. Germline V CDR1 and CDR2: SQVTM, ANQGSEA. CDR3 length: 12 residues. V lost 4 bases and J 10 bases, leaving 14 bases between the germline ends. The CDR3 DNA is TGCAGCGTTGTTCCCGTAGCTAAGGAGCAGTTCTTC. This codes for CSVVPVAKEQFF.

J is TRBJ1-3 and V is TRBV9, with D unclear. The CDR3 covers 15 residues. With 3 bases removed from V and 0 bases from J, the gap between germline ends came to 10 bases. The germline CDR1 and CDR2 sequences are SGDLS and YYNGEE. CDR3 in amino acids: CASSAGLSSGNTIYF. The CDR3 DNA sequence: TGTGCCAGCAGCGCCGGCCTTAGCTCTGGAAACACCATATATTTT.

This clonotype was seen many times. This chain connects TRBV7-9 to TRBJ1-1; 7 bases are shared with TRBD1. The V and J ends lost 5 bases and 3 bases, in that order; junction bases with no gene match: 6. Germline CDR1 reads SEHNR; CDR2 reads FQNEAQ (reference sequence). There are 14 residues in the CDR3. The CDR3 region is CASSRDRDYTEAFF. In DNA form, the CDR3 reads TGTGCCAGCAGCCGGGACAGAGATTACACTGAAGCTTTCTTT.

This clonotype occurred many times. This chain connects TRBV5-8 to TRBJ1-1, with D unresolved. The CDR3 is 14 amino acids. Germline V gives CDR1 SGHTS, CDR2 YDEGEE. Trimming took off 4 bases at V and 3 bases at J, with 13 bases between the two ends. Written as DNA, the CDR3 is TGTGCCAGCAGCCAAAAGGACGCCCACACTGAAGCTTTCTTT. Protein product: CASSQKDAHTEAFF.

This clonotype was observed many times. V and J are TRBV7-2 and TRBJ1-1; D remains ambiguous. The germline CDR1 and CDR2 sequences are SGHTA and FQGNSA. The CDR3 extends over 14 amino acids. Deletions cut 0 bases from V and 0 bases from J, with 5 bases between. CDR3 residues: CASSLAQMNTEAFF. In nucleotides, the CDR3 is TGTGCCAGCAGCTTAGCACAGATGAACACTGAAGCTTTCTTT.

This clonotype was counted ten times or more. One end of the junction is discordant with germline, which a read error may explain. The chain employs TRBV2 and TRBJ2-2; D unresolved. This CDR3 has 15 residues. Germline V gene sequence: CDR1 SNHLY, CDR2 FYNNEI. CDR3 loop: CAGSPLASNTGELFF. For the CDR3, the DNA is TGTGCCGGCAGCCCTCTGGCTTCGAACACCGGGGAGCTGTTTTTT.

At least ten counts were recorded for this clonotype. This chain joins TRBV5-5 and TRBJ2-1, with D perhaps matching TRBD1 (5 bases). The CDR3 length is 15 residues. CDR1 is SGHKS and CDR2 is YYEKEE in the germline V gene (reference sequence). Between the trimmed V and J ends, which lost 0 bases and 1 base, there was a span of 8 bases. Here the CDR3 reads CASSLEGASYNEQFF. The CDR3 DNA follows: TGTGCCAGCAGCTTGGAAGGGGCATCCTACAATGAGCAGTTCTTC.

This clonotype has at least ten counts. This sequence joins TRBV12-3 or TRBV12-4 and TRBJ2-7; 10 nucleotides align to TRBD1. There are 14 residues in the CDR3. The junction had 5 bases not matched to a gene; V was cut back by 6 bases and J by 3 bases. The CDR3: CASSPGQGDYEQYF. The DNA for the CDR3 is TGTGCCAGCAGCCCTGGACAGGGGGACTACGAGCAGTACTTC.